This entry is about one TCR beta chain. The authors' processing: The assay estimated nucleated cells by amplifying reference gene primers. Only in-frame clones appear in the TCRdb table, and some are missing; sequencing was by immunoSEQ multiplex PCR. That table supplies the V and J calls and clone size; D and trimming were determined from the DNA. Of about 280,000 clones in the sample, more than 85% were seen once. The data were obtained in a study of blood T cell repertoires in COVID-19. Turning to the study itself: The United States, Italy and Spain were the sources of the acute and convalescent COVID-19 samples.

Participants in the exposed group had met a COVID-19 case in the 2 weeks before joining the study. The CDR3 is made up of 15 amino acids. The germline V gene encodes CDR1 MNHEY and CDR2 SMNVEV (reference sequence). Trimming removed 7 bases from V and 2 bases from J; junction bases left unmatched: 4. The receptor's source is a man aged 35 to 55 who had been exposed to COVID-19. Sequenced material: PBMCs or T cells enriched from blood (not recorded which). This chain joins TRBV27 and TRBJ2-3; the match to TRBD2 covers 12 bases. Here the CDR3 reads CASTRLAGVTDTQYF. The DNA of the CDR3 is TGTGCCAGCACCCGACTAGCGGGAGTCACAGATACGCAGTATTTT.